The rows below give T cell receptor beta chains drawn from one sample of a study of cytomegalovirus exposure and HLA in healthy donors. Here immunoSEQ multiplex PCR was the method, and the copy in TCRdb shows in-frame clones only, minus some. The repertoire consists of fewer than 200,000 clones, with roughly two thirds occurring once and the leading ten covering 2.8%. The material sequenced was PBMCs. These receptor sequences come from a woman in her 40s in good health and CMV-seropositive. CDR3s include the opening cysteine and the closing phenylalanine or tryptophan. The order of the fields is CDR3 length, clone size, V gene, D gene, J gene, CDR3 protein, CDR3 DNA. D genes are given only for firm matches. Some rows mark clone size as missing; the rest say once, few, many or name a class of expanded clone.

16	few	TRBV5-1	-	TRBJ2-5	CASSLASPGLQETQYF	TGCGCCAGCAGCTTGGCATCCCCAGGGTTACAAGAGACCCAGTACTTC
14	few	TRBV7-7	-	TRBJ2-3	CASSLLGGGDTQYF	TGTGCTAGCAGCTTATTGGGTGGCGGAGATACGCAGTATTTT
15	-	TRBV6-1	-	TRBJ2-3	CASSEWGVSTDTQYF	TGTGCCAGCAGTGAATGGGGGGTTAGCACAGATACGCAGTATTTT
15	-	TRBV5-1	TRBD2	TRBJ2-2	CASSPPGLQTGELFF	TGCGCCAGCAGCCCTCCGGGACTACAAACCGGGGAGCTGTTTTTT
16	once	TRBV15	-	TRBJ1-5	CATSRDGGQRNQPQHF	TGTGCCACCAGCAGAGATGGCGGACAGAGAAACCAGCCCCAGCATTTT
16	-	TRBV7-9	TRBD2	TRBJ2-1	CASSLTSGSAGNEQFF	TGTGCCAGCAGCTTAACTAGCGGGAGTGCTGGCAATGAGCAGTTCTTC
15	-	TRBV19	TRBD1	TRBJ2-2	CASSPGDRGSGELFF	TGTGCCAGTAGTCCCGGGGACAGGGGATCCGGGGAGCTGTTTTTT
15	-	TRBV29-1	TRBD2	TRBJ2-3	CSVTVIAGGIDTQYF	TGCAGCGTGACGGTAATAGCGGGAGGGATAGATACGCAGTATTTT
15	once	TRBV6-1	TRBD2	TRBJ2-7	CASSDPGLVPYEQYF	TGTGCCAGCAGTGATCCTGGACTAGTTCCCTACGAGCAGTACTTC
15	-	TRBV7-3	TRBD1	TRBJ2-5	CASSQGTGVEETQYF	TGTGCCAGCAGCCAAGGGACAGGGGTTGAAGAGACCCAGTACTTC
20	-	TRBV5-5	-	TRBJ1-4	CASSFSPGIPKKATNEKLFF	TGTGCCAGCAGCTTTTCCCCCGGGATCCCAAAAAAGGCAACTAATGAAAAACTGTTTTTT
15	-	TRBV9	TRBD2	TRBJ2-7	CASSVSGGPIYEQYF	TGTGCCAGCAGCGTTAGCGGGGGGCCGATCTACGAGCAGTACTTC
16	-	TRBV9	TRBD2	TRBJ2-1	CASSVASGDSYNEQFF	TGTGCCAGCAGCGTAGCTAGCGGGGACTCCTACAATGAGCAGTTCTTC
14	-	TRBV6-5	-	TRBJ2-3	CASSFDRNTDTQYF	TGTGCCAGCAGCTTTGACAGGAACACAGATACGCAGTATTTT
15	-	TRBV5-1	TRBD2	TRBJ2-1	CASSRGLAGLDEQFF	TGCGCCAGCAGCAGGGGACTAGCTGGACTGGATGAGCAGTTCTTC
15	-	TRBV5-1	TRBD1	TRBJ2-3	CASSQGQGGTDTQYF	TGCGCCAGCAGCCAGGGACAGGGGGGTACAGATACGCAGTATTTT
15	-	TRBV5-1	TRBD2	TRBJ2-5	CASSSGDRGGETQYF	TGCGCCAGCAGTAGCGGGGACCGGGGAGGGGAGACCCAGTACTTC
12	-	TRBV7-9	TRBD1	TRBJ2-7	CASSLTGGEQYF	TGTGCCAGCAGCTTGACAGGGGGCGAGCAGTACTTC
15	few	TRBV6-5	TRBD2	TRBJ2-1	CASRLSGLAGDEQFF	TGTGCCAGCAGACTATCGGGGCTAGCGGGGGATGAGCAGTTCTTC
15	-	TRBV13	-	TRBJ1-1	CASSLGGAKDTEAFF	TGTGCCAGCAGCTTAGGAGGGGCGAAGGACACTGAAGCTTTCTTT
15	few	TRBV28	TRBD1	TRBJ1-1	CASSPYRGPITEAFF	TGTGCCAGCAGTCCCTACAGGGGCCCTATCACTGAAGCTTTCTTT
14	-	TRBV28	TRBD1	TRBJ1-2	CASTQDRGDYGYTF	TGTGCCAGCACCCAGGACAGGGGGGACTATGGCTACACCTTC
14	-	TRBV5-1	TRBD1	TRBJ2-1	CASSTTGGKAEQFF	TGCGCCAGCAGTACGACAGGGGGCAAGGCTGAGCAGTTCTTC
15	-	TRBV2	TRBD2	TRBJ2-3	CASTGTSGVTDTQYF	TGTGCCAGCACCGGGACTAGCGGGGTGACAGATACGCAGTATTTT
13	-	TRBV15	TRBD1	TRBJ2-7	CATSEGATREQYF	TGTGCCACCAGCGAGGGGGCGACACGCGAGCAGTACTTC